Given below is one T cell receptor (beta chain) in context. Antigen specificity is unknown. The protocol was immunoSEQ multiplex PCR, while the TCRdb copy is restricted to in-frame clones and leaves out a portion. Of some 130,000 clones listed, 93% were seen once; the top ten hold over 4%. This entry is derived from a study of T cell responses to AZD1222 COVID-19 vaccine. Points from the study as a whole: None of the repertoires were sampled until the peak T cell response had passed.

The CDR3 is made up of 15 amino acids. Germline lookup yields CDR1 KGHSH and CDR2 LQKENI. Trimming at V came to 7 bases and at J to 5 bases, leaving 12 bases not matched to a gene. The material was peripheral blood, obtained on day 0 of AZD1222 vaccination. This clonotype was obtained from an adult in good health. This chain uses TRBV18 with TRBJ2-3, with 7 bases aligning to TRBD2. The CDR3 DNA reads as TGTGCCAGCTGCCCCCTAGCGGAGGCGGGAGATACGCAGTATTTT. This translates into CASCPLAEAGDTQYF.